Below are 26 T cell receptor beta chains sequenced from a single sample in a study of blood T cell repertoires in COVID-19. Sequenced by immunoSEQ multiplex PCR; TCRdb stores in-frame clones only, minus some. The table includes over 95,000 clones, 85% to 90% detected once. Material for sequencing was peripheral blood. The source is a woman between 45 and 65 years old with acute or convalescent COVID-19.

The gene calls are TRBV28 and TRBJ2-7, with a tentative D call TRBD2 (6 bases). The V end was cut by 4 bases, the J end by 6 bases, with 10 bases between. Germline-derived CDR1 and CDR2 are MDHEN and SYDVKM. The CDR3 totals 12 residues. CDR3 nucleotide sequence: TGTGCCAGCAGTTGGGTGGGAGGCGAGCAGTACTTC. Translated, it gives CASSWVGGEQYF.

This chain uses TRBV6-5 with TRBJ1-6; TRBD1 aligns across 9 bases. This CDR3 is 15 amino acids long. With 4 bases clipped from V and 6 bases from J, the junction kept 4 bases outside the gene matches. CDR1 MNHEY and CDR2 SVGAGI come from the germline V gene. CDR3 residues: CASSSSDRGNSPLHF. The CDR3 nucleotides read TGTGCCAGCAGTTCCTCGGACAGGGGTAATTCACCCCTCCACTTT.

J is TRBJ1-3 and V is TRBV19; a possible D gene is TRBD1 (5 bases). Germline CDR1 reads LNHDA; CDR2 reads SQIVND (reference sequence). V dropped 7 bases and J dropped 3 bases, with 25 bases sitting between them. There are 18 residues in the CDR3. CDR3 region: CASTMRVGGTLVGNTIYF. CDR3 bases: TGTGCCAGTACCATGAGGGTTGGAGGGACGCTTGTTGGAAACACCATATATTTT.

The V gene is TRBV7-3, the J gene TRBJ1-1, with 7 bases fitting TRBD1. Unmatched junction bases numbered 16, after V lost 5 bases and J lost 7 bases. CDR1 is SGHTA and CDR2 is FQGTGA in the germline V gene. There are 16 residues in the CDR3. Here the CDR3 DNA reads TGTGCCAGCAGCCCGACGGGCAGGGGGAAATCTGGTGAAGCTTTCTTT. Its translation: CASSPTGRGKSGEAFF.

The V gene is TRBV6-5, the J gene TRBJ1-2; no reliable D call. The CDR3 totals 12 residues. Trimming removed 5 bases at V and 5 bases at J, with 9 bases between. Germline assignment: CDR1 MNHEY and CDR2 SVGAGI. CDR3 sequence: CASSLNSYGYTF. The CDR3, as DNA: TGTGCCAGCAGTCTAAACTCTTATGGCTACACCTTC.

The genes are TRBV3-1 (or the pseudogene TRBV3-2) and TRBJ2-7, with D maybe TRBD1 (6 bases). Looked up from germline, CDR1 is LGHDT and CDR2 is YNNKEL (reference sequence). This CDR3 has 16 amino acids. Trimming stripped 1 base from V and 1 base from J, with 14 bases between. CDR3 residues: CASSQALQGLSYEQYF. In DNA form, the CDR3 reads TGTGCCAGCAGCCAAGCCCTACAGGGCCTTTCCTACGAGCAGTACTTC.

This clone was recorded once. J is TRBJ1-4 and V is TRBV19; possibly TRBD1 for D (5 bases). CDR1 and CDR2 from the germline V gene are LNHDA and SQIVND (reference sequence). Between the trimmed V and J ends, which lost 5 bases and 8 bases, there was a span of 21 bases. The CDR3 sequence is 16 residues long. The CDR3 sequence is CASSSVQGALGEKLFF. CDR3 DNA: TGTGCCAGTAGTTCGGTACAAGGGGCATTAGGAGAAAAACTGTTTTTT.

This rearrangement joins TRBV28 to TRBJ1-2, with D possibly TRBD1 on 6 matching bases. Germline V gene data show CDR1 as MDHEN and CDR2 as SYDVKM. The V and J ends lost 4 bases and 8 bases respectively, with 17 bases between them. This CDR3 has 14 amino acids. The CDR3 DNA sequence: TGTGCCAGCAGTTCGGTAGAAGGGGGTAGGGGCTACACCTTC. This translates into CASSSVEGGRGYTF.

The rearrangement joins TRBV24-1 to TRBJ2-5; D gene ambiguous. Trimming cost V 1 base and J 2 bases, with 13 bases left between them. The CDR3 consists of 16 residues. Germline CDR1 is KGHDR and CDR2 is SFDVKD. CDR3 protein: CATSDFGRSAQETQYF. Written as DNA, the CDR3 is TGTGCCACCAGTGATTTTGGCCGCAGCGCGCAAGAGACCCAGTACTTC.

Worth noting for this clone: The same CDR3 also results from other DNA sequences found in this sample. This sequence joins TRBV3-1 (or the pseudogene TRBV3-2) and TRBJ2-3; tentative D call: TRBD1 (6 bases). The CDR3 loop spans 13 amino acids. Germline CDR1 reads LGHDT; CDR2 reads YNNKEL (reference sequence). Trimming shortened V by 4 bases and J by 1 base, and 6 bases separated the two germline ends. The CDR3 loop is CASSRGRTDTQYF. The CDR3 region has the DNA TGTGCCAGCAGCCGGGGGCGCACAGATACGCAGTATTTT.

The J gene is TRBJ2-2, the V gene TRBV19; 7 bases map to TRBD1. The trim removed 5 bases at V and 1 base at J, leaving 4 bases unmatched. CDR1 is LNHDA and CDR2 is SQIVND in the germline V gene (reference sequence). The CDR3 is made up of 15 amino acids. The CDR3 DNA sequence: TGTGCCAGTAGTGATGACAGGGAGAACACCGGGGAGCTGTTTTTT. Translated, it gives CASSDDRENTGELFF.

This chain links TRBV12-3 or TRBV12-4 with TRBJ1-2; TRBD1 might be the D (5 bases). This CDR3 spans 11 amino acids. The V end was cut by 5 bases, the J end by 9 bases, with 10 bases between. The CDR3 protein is CASSPGMSYTF. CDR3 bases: TGTGCCAGCAGTCCAGGGATGAGCTACACCTTC.

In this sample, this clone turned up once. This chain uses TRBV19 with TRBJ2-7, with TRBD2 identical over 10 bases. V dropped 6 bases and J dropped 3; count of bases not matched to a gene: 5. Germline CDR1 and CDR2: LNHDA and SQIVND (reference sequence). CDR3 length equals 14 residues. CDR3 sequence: CASRNLAGGYEQYF. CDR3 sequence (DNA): TGTGCCAGTAGGAACTTAGCGGGGGGCTACGAGCAGTACTTC.

DNA of the CDR3: TGTGCCTGGAGTGCAGGGACAGGGGGAGAAAAACTGTTTTTT. Amino acid sequence: CAWSAGTGGEKLFF. This chain links TRBV30 with TRBJ1-4; the match to TRBD1 covers 11 bases. Germline CDR1 GTSNPN, CDR2 SVGIG (reference sequence). The CDR3 loop spans 14 amino acids. With 1 base clipped from V and 8 bases from J, the junction kept 3 bases outside the gene matches.

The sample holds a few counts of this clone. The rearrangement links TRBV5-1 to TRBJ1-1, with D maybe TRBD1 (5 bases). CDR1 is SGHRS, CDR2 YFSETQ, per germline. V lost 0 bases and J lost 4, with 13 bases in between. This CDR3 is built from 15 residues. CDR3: CASSLVGAATTEAFF. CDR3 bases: TGCGCCAGCAGCTTGGTTGGGGCAGCTACCACTGAAGCTTTCTTT.

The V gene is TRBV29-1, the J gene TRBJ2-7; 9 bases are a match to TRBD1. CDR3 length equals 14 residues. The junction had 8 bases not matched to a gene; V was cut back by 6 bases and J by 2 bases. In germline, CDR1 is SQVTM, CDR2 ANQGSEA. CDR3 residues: CSVQNRGRPYEQYF. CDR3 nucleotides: TGCAGCGTCCAGAACAGGGGGCGCCCCTACGAGCAGTACTTC.

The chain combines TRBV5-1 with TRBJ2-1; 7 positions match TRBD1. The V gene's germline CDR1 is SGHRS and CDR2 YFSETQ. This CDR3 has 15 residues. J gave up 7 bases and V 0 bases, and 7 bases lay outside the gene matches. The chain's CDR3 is CASSLGGRGMNEQFF. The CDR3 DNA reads TGCGCCAGCAGCTTGGGCGGCAGGGGGATGAATGAGCAGTTCTTC.

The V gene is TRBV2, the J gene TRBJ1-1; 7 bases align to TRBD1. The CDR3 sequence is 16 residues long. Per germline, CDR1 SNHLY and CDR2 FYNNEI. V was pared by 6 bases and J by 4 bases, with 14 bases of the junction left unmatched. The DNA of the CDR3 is TGTGCCAGCAGGGGGGGACAGACACATCTCCGCACTGAAGCTTTCTTT. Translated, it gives CASRGGQTHLRTEAFF.

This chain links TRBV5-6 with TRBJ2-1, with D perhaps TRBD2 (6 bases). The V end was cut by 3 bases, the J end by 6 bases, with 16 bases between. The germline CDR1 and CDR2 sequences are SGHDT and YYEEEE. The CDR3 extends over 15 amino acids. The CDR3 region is CASSYRSGLSNEQFF. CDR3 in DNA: TGTGCCAGCAGCTATCGTTCGGGACTGTCCAATGAGCAGTTCTTC.

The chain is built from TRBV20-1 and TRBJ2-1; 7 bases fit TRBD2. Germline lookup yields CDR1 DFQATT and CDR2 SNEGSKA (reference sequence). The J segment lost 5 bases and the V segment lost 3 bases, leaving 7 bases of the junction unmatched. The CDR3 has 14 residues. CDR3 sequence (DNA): TGCAGTGCTAGTATCCAGCGGGGCAACAATGAGCAGTTCTTC. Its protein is CSASIQRGNNEQFF.

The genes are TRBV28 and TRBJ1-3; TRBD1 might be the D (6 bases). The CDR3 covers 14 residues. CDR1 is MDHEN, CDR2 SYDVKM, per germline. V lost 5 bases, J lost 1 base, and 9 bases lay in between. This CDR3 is CASSQQGSGNTIYF. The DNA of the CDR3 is TGTGCCAGCAGTCAACAGGGTTCTGGAAACACCATATATTTT. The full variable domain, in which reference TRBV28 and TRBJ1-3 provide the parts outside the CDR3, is DVKVTQSSRYLVKRTGEKVFLECVQDMDHENMFWYRQDPGLGLRLIYFSYDVKMKEKGDIPEGYSVSREKKERFSLILESASTNQTSMYLCASSQQGSGNTIYFGEGSWLTVV.

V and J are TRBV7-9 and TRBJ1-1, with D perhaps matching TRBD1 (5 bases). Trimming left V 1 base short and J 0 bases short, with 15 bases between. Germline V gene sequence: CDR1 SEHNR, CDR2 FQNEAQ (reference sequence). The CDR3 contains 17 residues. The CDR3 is CASSLVGARGVNTEAFF. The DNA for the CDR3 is TGTGCCAGCAGCTTAGTAGGGGCGAGAGGAGTGAACACTGAAGCTTTCTTT.

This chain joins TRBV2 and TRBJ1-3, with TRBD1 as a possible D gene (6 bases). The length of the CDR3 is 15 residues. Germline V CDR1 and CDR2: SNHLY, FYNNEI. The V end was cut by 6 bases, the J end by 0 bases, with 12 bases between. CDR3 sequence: CASSPTGISGNTIYF. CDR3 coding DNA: TGTGCCAGCAGCCCCACAGGGATCTCTGGAAACACCATATATTTT.

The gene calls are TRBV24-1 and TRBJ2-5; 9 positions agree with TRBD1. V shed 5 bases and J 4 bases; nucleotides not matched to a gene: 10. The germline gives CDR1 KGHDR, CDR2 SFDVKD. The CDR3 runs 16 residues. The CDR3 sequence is CATSGFRQGVGETQYF. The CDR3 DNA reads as TGTGCCACCAGTGGTTTCCGACAGGGGGTAGGAGAGACCCAGTACTTC.

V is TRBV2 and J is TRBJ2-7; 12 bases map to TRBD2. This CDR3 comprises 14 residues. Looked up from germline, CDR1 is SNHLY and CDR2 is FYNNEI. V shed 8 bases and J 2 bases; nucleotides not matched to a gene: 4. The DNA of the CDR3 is TGTGCCAGCGGGACTAGCGGGTCCCCCTACGAGCAGTACTTC. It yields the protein CASGTSGSPYEQYF.

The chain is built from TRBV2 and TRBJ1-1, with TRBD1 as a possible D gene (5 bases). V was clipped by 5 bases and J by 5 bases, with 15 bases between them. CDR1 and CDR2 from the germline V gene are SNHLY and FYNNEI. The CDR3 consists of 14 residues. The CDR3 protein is CASSQRQSKTEAFF. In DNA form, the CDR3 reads TGTGCCAGCAGTCAACGACAGAGTAAGACTGAAGCTTTCTTT.